The present T cell receptor beta chain was sequenced within a study of breast tumors, draining lymph nodes, adjacent tissues. MiXCR, applied by TCRdb to the multiplex PCR reads, yields one record per CDR3 protein. The table includes roughly 19,000 distinct CDR3 sequences, roughly 50% detected once. Note on this clonotype: What it recognizes is unknown.

The CDR3 is 14 residues long. J lost 6 bases, V lost 4 bases, and 8 bases had no gene match. Germline V gene data show CDR1 as SGHRS and CDR2 as YFSETQ. Findings of the study overall: Tumor T cell lymph node origin was a supported hypothesis, not proven.

Input material: breast tumor tissue. This chain links TRBV5-1 with TRBJ1-2; 8 bases align to TRBD1. The receptor comes from a female donor with breast cancer. Some clones in this sample may be carry-over from other donors' samples. The DNA of the CDR3 is TGCGCCAGCAGCCGGAATCCAGGGGGCGATGGCTACACCTTC. This codes for CASSRNPGGDGYTF. Full variable domain (missing parts from reference TRBV5-1 and TRBJ1-2): KAGVTQTPRYLIKTRGQQVTLSCSPISGHRSVSWYQQTPGQGLQFLFEYFSETQRNKGNFPGRFSGRQFSNSRSEMNVSTLELGDSALYLCASSRNPGGDGYTFGSGTRLTVV.